This T cell receptor beta chain is drawn from a study of PD-1 blockade in classical Hodgkin lymphoma. Regarding the study as a whole: Diversity in CD4+ TCRs, unlike that measured in CD8+ TCRs, had risen significantly by C4D1. After ASCT, patients who started nivolumab under 1 year later were excluded.

Sequencing used immunoSEQ multiplex PCR; TCRdb keeps in-frame clones, though not all of them. The sample lists tens of thousands of clones; 75% to 90% were seen once. Each and every patient relapsed after autologous stem cell transplantation, and patients got differing brentuximab vedotin exposure. Points on this clone: Its matching antigen is unknown.

Per germline, CDR1 KGHSH and CDR2 LQKENI. Trimming shortened V by 5 bases and J by 5 bases, and 9 bases separated the two germline ends. The CDR3 runs to 12 residues. This clonotype was sampled from a human donor with classical Hodgkin lymphoma. The sequenced sample was peripheral blood mononuclear cells (PBMCs), obtained at baseline. V gene TRBV18 combines with J gene TRBJ1-2; D is uncertain. CDR3 protein: CASSVDFYGYTF. In DNA, the CDR3 is TGTGCCAGCTCAGTAGACTTTTATGGCTACACCTTC. Variable domain in full (rest from reference TRBV18 and TRBJ1-2): NAGVMQNPRHLVRRRGQEARLRCSPMKGHSHVYWYRQLPEEGLKFMVYLQKENIIDESGMPKERFSAEFPKEGPSILRIQQVVRGDSAAYFCASSVDFYGYTFGSGTRLTVV.